This T cell receptor (beta chain) was recovered during a study of T cell clusters in autoimmune cytopenias. With respect to this clonotype: The antigen is unknown.

Multiplex touch-down PCR amplified TRB using TRB-A and TRB-B pools in one tube. TCRdb reprocessed the multiplex PCR reads, with one entry per CDR3 protein and no DNA. The sample spans some 8,000 distinct CDR3 sequences; the ten largest clones claim about a fifth. Whole-study results and caveats: The cluster-lack signature was not seen for secondary cytopenia versus chronic lymphocytic leukemia. Primary autoimmune cytopenia patients seemingly lacked the physiological T cell clusters found in healthy donors. Compared with active autoimmune hepatitis patients, healthy donors showed approximately 2.7-fold more exclusive TRB clusters. TRB repertoire shifts in secondary cytopenia and chronic lymphocytic leukemia mostly reflected lymphoma, not autoimmunity.

Tens of thousands of genome equivalents of blood DNA were amplified for TRB. The sample comprised peripheral blood. The receptor was derived from a human donor with an autoimmune cytopenia or autoimmune hepatitis (not recorded which).

CDR3 amino acids: CASSSGQGGYTEAFF. The V call is TRBV5-1, the J call TRBJ1-1; TCRdb calls TRBD1, which cannot be checked without DNA. The CDR3 has 15 residues. Germline V lookup: CDR1 SGHRS, CDR2 YFSETQ. The full variable domain, with the rest looked up from reference TRBV5-1 and TRBJ1-1, is KAGVTQTPRYLIKTRGQQVTLSCSPISGHRSVSWYQQTPGQGLQFLFEYFSETQRNKGNFPGRFSGRQFSNSRSEMNVSTLELGDSALYLCASSSGQGGYTEAFFGQGTRLTVV.